The 18 T cell receptor beta chains given below trace back to one sample, sequenced in a study of cytomegalovirus exposure and HLA in healthy donors. This PCR relied on a set of 60 Vbeta primers and 13 Jbeta primers. TCRdb's copy holds only in-frame clones and misses some; the assay was immunoSEQ multiplex PCR. In the table there are about 140,000 clones, around four fifths of which are singletons. Sequenced sample: PBMCs. These receptor sequences come from a man in his forties in good health and CMV-seronegative.

This chain links TRBV28 with TRBJ1-5; 7 nucleotides agree with TRBD1. The junction had 10 bases not matched to a gene; V was cut back by 4 bases and J by 4 bases. This CDR3 spans 16 amino acids. Germline V lookup: CDR1 MDHEN, CDR2 SYDVKM. The CDR3 here is CASSSKMTGFNQPQHF. As DNA, the CDR3 is TGTGCCAGCAGTTCCAAGATGACAGGGTTTAATCAGCCCCAGCATTTT.

This clone showed up just a few times. A read error may produce the germline difference seen at one junction end. V gene TRBV7-7 combines with J gene TRBJ2-1; possible D gene TRBD1, 6 bases. The germline gives CDR1 SSHAT, CDR2 FNYEAQ (reference sequence). The CDR3 has 15 residues. The CDR3: CASSSALDSYNEQFF. The CDR3 coding sequence is TGTGCTAGCAGCTCCGCCCTGGACAGCTACAATGAGCAGTTCTTC.

This clone was recorded only once. This rearrangement joins TRBV19 to TRBJ1-4; 7 bases fit TRBD1. Germline assignment: CDR1 LNHDA and CDR2 SQIVND (reference sequence). The V segment lost 6 bases and the J segment 4 bases; nucleotides outside the gene matches: 8. This CDR3 has 15 amino acids. In DNA, the CDR3 is TGTGCCAGTAGACAGGGGCCGGGACTTAATGAAAAACTGTTTTTT. It is translated as CASRQGPGLNEKLFF.

The V call is TRBV27, the J call TRBJ2-7, with 9 bases lining up with TRBD1. Trimming cost V 5 bases and J 0 bases; bases outside gene matches: 5. The CDR3 length is 15 residues. Per the germline V gene, CDR1 is MNHEY and CDR2 is SMNVEV (reference sequence). The CDR3 loop reads CASSPGTGPSYEQYF. The CDR3 region has the DNA TGTGCCAGCAGTCCGGGGACAGGGCCCTCCTACGAGCAGTACTTC.

The J gene is TRBJ2-7, the V gene TRBV5-1; TRBD2 is a possible D gene (7 bases). The V end lost 0 bases, the J end lost 5 bases, and 15 bases lay between the germline ends. The germline gives CDR1 SGHRS, CDR2 YFSETQ. There are 15 residues in the CDR3. This CDR3 is CASSLVTGGRDEQYF. In DNA, the CDR3 is TGCGCCAGCAGCTTGGTTACGGGGGGCCGGGACGAGCAGTACTTC.

This rearrangement joins TRBV29-1 to TRBJ2-1; 10 nucleotides match TRBD2. J gave up 8 bases and V 4 bases, and 8 bases lay outside the gene matches. Germline V gene data show CDR1 as SQVTM and CDR2 as ANQGSEA. The length of the CDR3 is 14 residues. The CDR3 protein is CSVGASGSLHEQFF. The CDR3 DNA reads TGCAGCGTTGGGGCTAGCGGGAGCCTCCATGAGCAGTTCTTC.

V gene TRBV6-4 combines with J gene TRBJ2-5; weak D call: TRBD2 (5 bases). With 3 bases removed from V and 3 bases from J, the gap between germline ends came to 20 bases. Looked up from germline, CDR1 is MRHNA and CDR2 is SNTAGT. The CDR3 is made up of 17 amino acids. The CDR3 sequence is CASSEMEGGRREETQYF. CDR3 bases: TGTGCCAGCAGTGAGATGGAAGGCGGGCGCCGAGAAGAGACCCAGTACTTC.

The CDR3 sequence is CASSFSGDTQYF. In DNA, the CDR3 is TGCGCCAGCAGCTTCTCGGGGGATACGCAGTATTTT. The chain carries TRBV5-1 and TRBJ2-3, with D perhaps matching TRBD2 (5 bases). Germline values: CDR1 SGHRS, CDR2 YFSETQ. The CDR3 extends over 12 amino acids. Trimming pared 2 bases from V and 6 bases from J, leaving 7 bases between.

The CDR3 DNA reads as TGTGCCAGCAGAGCGGGGGGGGTGGGGGAGCAGTACTTC. It is translated as CASRAGGVGEQYF. The V and J genes are TRBV6-4 and TRBJ2-7; 10 bases map to TRBD2. The V gene's germline CDR1 is MRHNA and CDR2 SNTAGT. The CDR3 covers 13 residues. J gave up 7 bases and V 6 bases, and 6 bases lay outside the gene matches.

This clone was picked up a small number of times. The chain links TRBV21-1 to TRBJ1-2. TRBV21-1 is a pseudogene. The CDR3 spans 15 residues. CDR3 region: CASSKEEVRGGGYTF. The DNA of the CDR3 is TGTGCCAGCAGCAAAGAAGAGGTTCGGGGAGGGGGCTACACCTTC.

The V call is TRBV6-5, the J call TRBJ2-5; maybe TRBD1 (6 bases). The germline V gene has CDR1 MNHEY and CDR2 SVGAGI. This CDR3 has 14 residues. Trimming pared 2 bases from V and 5 bases from J, leaving 12 bases between. CDR3 DNA: TGTGCCAGCAGTTACGGGGGCCCGGGGGAGACCCAGTACTTC. Protein sequence: CASSYGGPGETQYF.

This chain uses TRBV9 with TRBJ2-1; 8 bases line up with TRBD2. The J segment lost 4 bases and the V segment lost 3 bases, leaving 6 bases of the junction unmatched. This CDR3 has 15 amino acids. Germline CDR1 reads SGDLS; CDR2 reads YYNGEE. DNA of the CDR3: TGTGCCAGCAGCGGGACGGGGGGGATTTACAATGAGCAGTTCTTC. Its translation is CASSGTGGIYNEQFF.

This chain connects TRBV4-1 to TRBJ2-7; D perhaps matches TRBD1 (5 bases). Germline values: CDR1 MGHRA, CDR2 YSYEKL. The CDR3 length is 14 residues. Trimming took 0 bases from V and 2 from J, leaving 8 bases between them. The CDR3 region is CASSQEARAYEQYF. The CDR3 nucleotides are TGCGCCAGCAGCCAAGAAGCCAGGGCCTACGAGCAGTACTTC.

The chain links TRBV6-5 to TRBJ2-7; D is undetermined. Germline-derived CDR1 and CDR2 are MNHEY and SVGAGI. The CDR3 totals 14 residues. With 3 bases removed from V and 1 base from J, the gap between germline ends came to 10 bases. The CDR3 protein is CASSYAEVSYEQYF. The CDR3 DNA follows: TGTGCCAGCAGTTATGCAGAGGTGTCCTACGAGCAGTACTTC.

V and J are TRBV29-1 and TRBJ1-2; D remains ambiguous. V was shortened by 0 bases and J by 7 bases, with 6 bases between the two germline ends. Germline values: CDR1 SQVTM, CDR2 ANQGSEA. CDR3 size: 11 residues. CDR3 sequence reads: CSVEDFGGYTF. DNA for the CDR3: TGCAGCGTTGAAGATTTCGGTGGCTACACCTTC.

J is TRBJ2-5 and V is TRBV18; TRBD2 matches at 16 bases. CDR1 is KGHSH and CDR2 is LQKENI in the germline V gene. With 0 bases clipped from V and 5 bases from J, the junction kept 12 bases outside the gene matches. The CDR3 is made up of 20 amino acids. CDR3 region: CASSPPRGTSGRASLETQYF. CDR3 sequence (DNA): TGTGCCAGCTCACCACCAAGGGGGACTAGCGGGAGGGCCTCCTTGGAGACCCAGTACTTC. Looking up the rest from reference TRBV18 and TRBJ2-5 gives the full variable domain: NAGVMQNPRHLVRRRGQEARLRCSPMKGHSHVYWYRQLPEEGLKFMVYLQKENIIDESGMPKERFSAEFPKEGPSILRIQQVVRGDSAAYFCASSPPRGTSGRASLETQYFGPGTRLLVL.

The chain has TRBV27 and TRBJ2-1, with 8 bases fitting TRBD1. V gave up 6 bases and J gave up 4 bases; unmatched junction bases: 14. Germline CDR1 is MNHEY and CDR2 is SMNVEV (reference sequence). The CDR3 is made up of 17 amino acids. The CDR3 sequence is CASSLFPSRGRYNEQFF. The CDR3, as DNA: TGTGCCAGCAGCCTTTTCCCTAGCAGGGGGCGATACAATGAGCAGTTCTTC.

In the case of this clone: Additional DNA sequences in this sample encode the identical CDR3. V usage is TRBV29-1 and J usage is TRBJ2-1; TRBD1 might be the D (6 bases). The CDR3 consists of 11 residues. Germline V gives CDR1 SQVTM, CDR2 ANQGSEA. The V and J ends lost 6 bases and 8 bases respectively, with 11 bases between them. The CDR3 protein is CSVGQTYEQFF. The CDR3 coding sequence is TGCAGCGTAGGACAGACATATGAGCAGTTCTTC.